This note documents a single T cell receptor (beta chain) sequence. Its target is unknown. This sample is drawn from a study of Tregs in tolerant kidney transplant recipients. Study at large: Recipients received nonmyeloablative bone marrow transplants from related graft donors, with transient mixed chimerism. Whole-study results and caveats: For some patients, primers changed over time, blocking nucleotide-level comparison. Biological reproducibility was not directly addressed, but technical replication error appeared minimal.

Germline V gene data show CDR1 as SQVTM and CDR2 as ANQGSEA. The CDR3 is 15 residues long. The V gene lost 2 bases and the J gene lost 5 bases, with 18 bases spanning the gap. The method was immunoSEQ multiplex PCR; TCRdb's version includes in-frame clones alone and lacks a portion of them. In the table there are more than 75,000 clones, over 85% of which are singletons. Unstimulated regulatory T cells (CD4+CD25+CD127-), CD4+CD25- non-regulatory cells, CD4 and CD8 cells were FACS-sorted from thawed PBMCs. The receptor was derived from a human donor who received a combined kidney and bone marrow transplant. The sequenced sample was CD4+ T cells from blood, obtained before the transplant. The chain employs TRBV29-1 and TRBJ1-2, with TRBD1 as a possible D gene (5 bases). CDR3 nucleotide sequence: TGCAGCGTTGAACCTGCATCGGGGGGGGGTTATGGCTACACCTTC. This gives the protein CSVEPASGGGYGYTF. The full variable domain, rest sourced from reference TRBV29-1 and TRBJ1-2, is SAVISQKPSRDICQRGTSLTIQCQVDSQVTMMFWYRQQPGQSLTLIATANQGSEATYESGFVIDKFPISRPNLTFSTLTVSNMSPEDSSIYLCSVEPASGGGYGYTFGSGTRLTVV.